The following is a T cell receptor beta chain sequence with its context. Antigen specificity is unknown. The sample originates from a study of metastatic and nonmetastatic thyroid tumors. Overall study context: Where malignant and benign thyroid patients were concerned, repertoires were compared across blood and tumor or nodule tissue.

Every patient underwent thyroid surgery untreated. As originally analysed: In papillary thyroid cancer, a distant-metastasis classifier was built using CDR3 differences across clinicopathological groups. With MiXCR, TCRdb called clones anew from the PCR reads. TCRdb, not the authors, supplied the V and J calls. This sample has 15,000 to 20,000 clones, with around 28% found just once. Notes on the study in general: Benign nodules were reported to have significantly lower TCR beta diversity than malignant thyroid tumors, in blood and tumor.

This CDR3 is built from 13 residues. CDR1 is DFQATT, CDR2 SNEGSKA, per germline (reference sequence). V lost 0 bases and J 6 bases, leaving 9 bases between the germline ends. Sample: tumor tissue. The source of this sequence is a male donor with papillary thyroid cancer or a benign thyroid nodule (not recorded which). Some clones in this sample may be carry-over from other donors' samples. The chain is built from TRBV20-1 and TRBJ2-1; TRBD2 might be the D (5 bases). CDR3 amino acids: CSARELEFNEQFF. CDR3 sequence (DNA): TGCAGTGCTAGAGAACTAGAATTCAATGAGCAGTTCTTC.